Sequencing of this T cell receptor (beta chain) was carried out in a study of cytomegalovirus exposure and HLA in healthy donors. Findings of the study overall: Some public TCRs appeared in many individuals, while most sequences were rare.

Notes on this clone: The antigen remains undetermined.

V lost 5 bases, J lost 7 bases, and 26 bases lay in between. The CDR3 runs 17 residues. CDR1 MDHEN and CDR2 SYDVKM come from the germline V gene. Primers for the PCR totalled 60 Vbeta and 13 Jbeta. Profiling relied on immunoSEQ multiplex PCR, and the TCRdb table lists in-frame clones only, not all of them. Of some 64,000 clones listed, about 89% were seen once; the top ten hold more than 1.3%. Material: PBMCs. The source is a man aged 25 to 40 in good health and CMV-seropositive. The chain employs TRBV28 and TRBJ1-2; tentative D call: TRBD1 (5 bases). CDR3 sequence reads: CASSPPPGGGFVSGYTF. CDR3 sequence (DNA): TGTGCCAGCAGTCCCCCCCCCGGGGGGGGGTTTGTTTCTGGCTACACCTTC.